Included here is one T cell receptor beta chain sequence, with context. TCRdb's table, derived via immunoSEQ multiplex PCR, lists solely in-frame clones and lacks some. The top ten clones hold 14% to 15% of a sample with tens of thousands of clones, about 75% of them seen once. This entry is derived from a study of blood T cell repertoires in COVID-19. Looking at the study overall: Nucleic acid was either cDNA or gDNA, and it came from T cells, B-cell-depleted T cells, or PBMCs.

Germline CDR1 SGHDT, CDR2 YYEEEE. Trimming stripped 0 bases from V and 4 bases from J, with 8 bases between. The CDR3 extends over 14 amino acids. The TCR originated in a man aged 80 or over with active or convalescent COVID-19. Sequenced input: peripheral blood. V gene TRBV5-6 combines with J gene TRBJ2-1; no firm D call. The chain's CDR3 is CASSLGWQYNEQFF. The CDR3 DNA sequence: TGTGCCAGCAGCTTGGGTTGGCAGTACAATGAGCAGTTCTTC.